This is a list of T cell receptor beta chains from one sample in a study of blood T cell repertoires in COVID-19. Sequencing used immunoSEQ multiplex PCR; TCRdb keeps in-frame clones, though not all of them. The table records around 230,000 clones, around 90% of them present only once. The specimen was PBMCs or T cells enriched from blood (not recorded which). The receptors were sampled from a man aged 18-30 years with acute COVID-19. The CDR3 runs from the conserved cysteine through the conserved F or W. D genes are given only for firm matches.

v_call,j_call,d_call,cdr3_aa
TRBV6-2/TRBV6-3,TRBJ1-2,TRBD1,CASSYGQGFGNYGYTF
TRBV9,TRBJ2-2,-,CASSVGTGTGELFF
TRBV5-1,TRBJ2-1,-,CASSLAGRSSYNEQFF
TRBV27,TRBJ2-1,-,CASSKAAPYNEQFF
TRBV27,TRBJ1-6,-,CASRPTERRYSPLHF
TRBV5-1,TRBJ2-6,-,CASSSGQSSGANVLTF
TRBV6-5,TRBJ2-2,TRBD2,CAISAGVPGELFF
TRBV7-9,TRBJ1-1,-,CASSLDPGMNTEAFF
TRBV5-1,TRBJ2-7,TRBD2,CASSLAIWTSGSSEQYF
TRBV11-2,TRBJ1-1,-,CASSLVPDRGFNTEAFF
TRBV5-4,TRBJ2-2,TRBD2,CASSLDASGGPGLFF
TRBV4-1,TRBJ2-7,TRBD2,CASSQEGRGVAGGPYEQYF
TRBV7-2,TRBJ2-7,-,CASSFNEQYF
TRBV5-6,TRBJ2-1,TRBD2,CASSSGLDSHEQFF
TRBV28,TRBJ1-1,-,CASSSGSVNTEAFF
TRBV6-5,TRBJ2-3,TRBD2,CASRAGTSGTDTQYF
TRBV2,TRBJ2-7,TRBD2,CAIAGLANYEQYF
TRBV28,TRBJ1-3,TRBD1,CASSPPPGQQVSGNTIYF
TRBV7-9,TRBJ1-1,TRBD1,CASSTGTGTNTEAFF
TRBV29-1,TRBJ2-1,-,CSVADYSNEQFF
TRBV11-2,TRBJ1-5,TRBD1,CASSRTGVDNQPQHF
TRBV2,TRBJ2-7,TRBD1,CASTTGGYEQYF
TRBV27,TRBJ2-7,-,CASSLTLGEDAYEQYF
TRBV6-6,TRBJ2-5,TRBD2,CASNLGTSGKETQYF
TRBV27,TRBJ1-3,TRBD1,CASSPQGAGGNTIYF
TRBV2,TRBJ2-2,TRBD1,CASSLQGALNTGELFF
TRBV7-3,TRBJ2-7,-,CASSPDGSGSSYEQYF
TRBV28,TRBJ2-7,-,CASTVRYTYEQYF
TRBV30,TRBJ1-5,-,CAWSSSTGGNQPQHF
TRBV7-9,TRBJ1-1,-,CASSGKGGYVFGTEAFF
TRBV5-6,TRBJ2-1,-,CASGRKGVYNEQFF
TRBV7-8,TRBJ1-1,TRBD1,CASSSGTVMNTEAFF
TRBV20-1,TRBJ2-7,TRBD2,CSASSASGGYEQYF
TRBV23-1,TRBJ1-1,TRBD1,CASSDRADGTNTEAFF
TRBV3-1/TRBV3-2,TRBJ1-1,-,CASSQEFVGRGFHKGTEAFF
TRBV7-2,TRBJ2-3,TRBD2,CASSLVGGIGGRGTDTQYF
TRBV28,TRBJ2-3,TRBD2,CASSPSGNDEDTQYF
TRBV5-4,TRBJ1-4,-,CASSVTVGEKLFF
TRBV5-4,TRBJ1-2,-,CASRTSGQGTLPYGYTF
TRBV28,TRBJ1-1,-,CASSQRAGRRNTEAFF
TRBV27,TRBJ1-5,-,CASSTLGQFNQPQHF
TRBV2,TRBJ1-6,TRBD1,CASRTGDSSPLHF
TRBV28,TRBJ1-5,-,CASSKPEGGNQPQHF
TRBV30,TRBJ1-5,-,CAWSAGISGPQHF
TRBV12-3/TRBV12-4,TRBJ1-1,-,CASSTRVNTEAFF
TRBV12-3/TRBV12-4,TRBJ1-3,-,CASSSGAGNTIYF
TRBV6-5,TRBJ1-5,-,CASSYSISGGQPQHF
TRBV7-9,TRBJ1-1,-,CASSGHMNTEAFF
TRBV4-1,TRBJ2-1,TRBD2,CASSQVNMGLVSYNEQFF
TRBV28,TRBJ1-6,TRBD1,CASDREAVSPLHF
TRBV4-3,TRBJ2-7,-,CASSQVRGSYEQYF